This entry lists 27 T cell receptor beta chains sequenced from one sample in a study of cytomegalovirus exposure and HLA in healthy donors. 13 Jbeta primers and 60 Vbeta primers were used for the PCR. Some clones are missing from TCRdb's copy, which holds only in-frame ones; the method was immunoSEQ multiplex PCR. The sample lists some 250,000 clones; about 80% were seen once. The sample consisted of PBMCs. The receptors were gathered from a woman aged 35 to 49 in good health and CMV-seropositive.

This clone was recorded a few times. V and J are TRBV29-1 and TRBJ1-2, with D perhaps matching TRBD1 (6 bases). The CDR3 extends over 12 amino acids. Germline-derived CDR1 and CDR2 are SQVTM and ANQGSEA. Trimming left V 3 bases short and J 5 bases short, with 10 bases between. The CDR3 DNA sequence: TGCAGCGTTGAGAGGACAGTATATGGCTACACCTTC. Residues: CSVERTVYGYTF. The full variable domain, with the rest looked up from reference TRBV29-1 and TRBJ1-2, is SAVISQKPSRDICQRGTSLTIQCQVDSQVTMMFWYRQQPGQSLTLIATANQGSEATYESGFVIDKFPISRPNLTFSTLTVSNMSPEDSSIYLCSVERTVYGYTFGSGTRLTVV.

The CDR3 bases are TGTGCCAGCAGCGTAGAGGGACAGAACACAGATACGCAGTATTTT. It yields the protein CASSVEGQNTDTQYF. The chain employs TRBV9 and TRBJ2-3, with 7 bases aligning to TRBD1. From germline, CDR1 is SGDLS and CDR2 YYNGEE. The CDR3 runs 15 residues. With V trimmed by 0 bases and J by 2 bases, 3 bases remained unmatched.

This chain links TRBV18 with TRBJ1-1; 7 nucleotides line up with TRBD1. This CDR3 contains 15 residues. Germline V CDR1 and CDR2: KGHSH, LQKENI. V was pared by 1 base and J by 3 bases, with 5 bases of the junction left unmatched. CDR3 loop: CASSPRSGGDTEAFF. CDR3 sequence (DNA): TGTGCCAGCTCACCACGCTCAGGGGGAGACACTGAAGCTTTCTTT.

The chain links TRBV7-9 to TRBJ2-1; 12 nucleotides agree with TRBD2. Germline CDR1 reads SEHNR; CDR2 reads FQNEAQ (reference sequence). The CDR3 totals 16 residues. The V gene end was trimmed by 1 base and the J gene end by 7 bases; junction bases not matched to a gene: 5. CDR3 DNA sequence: TGTGCCAGCAGCTTAGATGGACTAGCGGGAAAGAATGAGCAGTTCTTC. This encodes CASSLDGLAGKNEQFF.

CDR3 bases: TGTGCCAGTAGTAACCGGACACAGAACTATGGCTACACCTTC. Protein sequence: CASSNRTQNYGYTF. The gene calls are TRBV19 and TRBJ1-2; a weak D match, TRBD1 (5 bases). This CDR3 is built from 14 residues. Germline V gene lookup returns CDR1 LNHDA and CDR2 SQIVND (reference sequence). The V gene lost 4 bases and the J gene lost 2 bases, with 11 bases spanning the gap.

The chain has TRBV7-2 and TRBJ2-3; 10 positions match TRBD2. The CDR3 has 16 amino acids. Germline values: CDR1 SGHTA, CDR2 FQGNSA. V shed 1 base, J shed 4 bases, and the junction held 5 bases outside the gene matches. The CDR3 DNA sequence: TGTGCCAGCAGCTTAGTTCCAGCGGGAGGGGCAGATACGCAGTATTTT. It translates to CASSLVPAGGADTQYF. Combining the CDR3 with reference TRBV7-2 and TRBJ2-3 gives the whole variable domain GAGVSQSPSNKVTEKGKDVELRCDPISGHTALYWYRQSLGQGLEFLIYFQGNSAPDKSGLPSDRFSAERTGGSVSTLTIQRTQQEDSAVYLCASSLVPAGGADTQYFGPGTRLTVL.

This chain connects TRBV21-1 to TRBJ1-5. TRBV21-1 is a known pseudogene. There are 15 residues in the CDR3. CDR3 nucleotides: TGTGCCAGCAAATTAACCCCGGTCGGCAATCAGCCCCAGCATTTT. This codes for CASKLTPVGNQPQHF.

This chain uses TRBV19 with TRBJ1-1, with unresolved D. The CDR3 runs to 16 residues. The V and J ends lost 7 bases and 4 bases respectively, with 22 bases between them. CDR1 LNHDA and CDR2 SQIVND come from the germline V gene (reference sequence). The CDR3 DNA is TGTGCCAGTACATTGGGTCCGGGGAAAGTTGGCACTGAAGCTTTCTTT. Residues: CASTLGPGKVGTEAFF.

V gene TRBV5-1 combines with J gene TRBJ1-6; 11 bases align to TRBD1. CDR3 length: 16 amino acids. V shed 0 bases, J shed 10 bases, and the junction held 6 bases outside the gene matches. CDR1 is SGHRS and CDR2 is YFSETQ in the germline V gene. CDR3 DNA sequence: TGCGCCAGCAGCTTGGACCGGACAGGGGGCCGCTCACCCCTCCACTTT. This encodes CASSLDRTGGRSPLHF.

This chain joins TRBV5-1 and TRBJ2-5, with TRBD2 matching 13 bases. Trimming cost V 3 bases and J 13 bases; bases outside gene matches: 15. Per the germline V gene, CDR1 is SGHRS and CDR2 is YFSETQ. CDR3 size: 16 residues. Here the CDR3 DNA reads TGCGCCAGCAGCTCAGGACTAGCGGGAGCGACTAAGTTCTTGTACTTC. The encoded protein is CASSSGLAGATKFLYF.

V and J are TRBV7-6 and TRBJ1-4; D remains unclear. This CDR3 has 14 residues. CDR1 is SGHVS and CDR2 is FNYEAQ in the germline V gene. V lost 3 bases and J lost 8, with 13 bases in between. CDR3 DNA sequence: TGTGCCAGCAGCTTCCGACGGGGTGGGGAAAAACTGTTTTTT. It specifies CASSFRRGGEKLFF.

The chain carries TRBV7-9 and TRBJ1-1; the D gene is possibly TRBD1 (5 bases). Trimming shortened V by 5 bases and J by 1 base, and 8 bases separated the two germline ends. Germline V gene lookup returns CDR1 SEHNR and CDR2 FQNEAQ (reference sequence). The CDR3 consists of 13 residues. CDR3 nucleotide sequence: TGTGCCAGCAGCGTTACAGGGAACACTGAAGCTTTCTTT. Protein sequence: CASSVTGNTEAFF.

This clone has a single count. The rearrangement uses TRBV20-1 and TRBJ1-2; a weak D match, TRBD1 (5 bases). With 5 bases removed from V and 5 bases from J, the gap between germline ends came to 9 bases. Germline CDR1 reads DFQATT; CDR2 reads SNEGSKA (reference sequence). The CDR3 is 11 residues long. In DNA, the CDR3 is TGCAGTGCTGGCGACAGATATGGCTACACCTTC. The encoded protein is CSAGDRYGYTF.

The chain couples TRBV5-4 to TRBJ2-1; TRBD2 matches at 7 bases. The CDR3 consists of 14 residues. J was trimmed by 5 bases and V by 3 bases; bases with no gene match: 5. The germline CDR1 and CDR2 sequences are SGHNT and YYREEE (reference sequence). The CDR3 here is CASSSALANNEQFF. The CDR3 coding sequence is TGTGCCAGCAGCTCCGCACTAGCGAACAATGAGCAGTTCTTC.

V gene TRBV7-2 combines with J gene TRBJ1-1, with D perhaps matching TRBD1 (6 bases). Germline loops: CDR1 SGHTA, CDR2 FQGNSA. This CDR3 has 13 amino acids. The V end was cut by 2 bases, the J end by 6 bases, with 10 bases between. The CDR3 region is CASSLQGMAEAFF. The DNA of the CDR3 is TGTGCCAGCAGCTTACAGGGGATGGCTGAAGCTTTCTTT. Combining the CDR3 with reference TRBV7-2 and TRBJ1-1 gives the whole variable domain GAGVSQSPSNKVTEKGKDVELRCDPISGHTALYWYRQSLGQGLEFLIYFQGNSAPDKSGLPSDRFSAERTGGSVSTLTIQRTQQEDSAVYLCASSLQGMAEAFFGQGTRLTVV.

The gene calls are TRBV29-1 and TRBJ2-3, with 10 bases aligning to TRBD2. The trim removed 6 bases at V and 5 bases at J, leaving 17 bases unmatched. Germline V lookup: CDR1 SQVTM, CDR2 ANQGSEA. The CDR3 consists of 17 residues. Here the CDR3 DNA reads TGCAGCGTGGTGCCGGCTAGCGGGAGAGGAGGGGGAGATACGCAGTATTTT. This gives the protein CSVVPASGRGGGDTQYF.

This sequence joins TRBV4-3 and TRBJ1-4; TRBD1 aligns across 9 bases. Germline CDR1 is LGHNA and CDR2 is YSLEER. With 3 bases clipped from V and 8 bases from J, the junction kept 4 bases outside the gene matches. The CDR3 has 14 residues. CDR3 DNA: TGCGCCAGCAGCCAGGGACAGGGTGAAGAAAAACTGTTTTTT. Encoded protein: CASSQGQGEEKLFF.

The CDR3 loop is CAISESRQGAIYEQYF. For the CDR3, the DNA is TGTGCCATCAGTGAGTCGAGACAGGGGGCAATCTACGAGCAGTACTTC. The chain couples TRBV10-3 to TRBJ2-7; 10 bases line up with TRBD1. Germline V gene data show CDR1 as ENHRY and CDR2 as SYGVKD. The CDR3 spans 16 residues. V trimming: 0 bases; J trimming: 3 bases; junction bases outside the gene matches: 5.

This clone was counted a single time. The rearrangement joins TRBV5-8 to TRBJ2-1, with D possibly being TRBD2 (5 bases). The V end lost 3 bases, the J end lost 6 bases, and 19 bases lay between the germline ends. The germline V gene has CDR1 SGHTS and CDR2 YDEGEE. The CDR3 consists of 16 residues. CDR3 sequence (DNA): TGTGCCAGCAGCTCCCGGGAATGGGGATGGGGCAATGAGCAGTTCTTC. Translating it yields CASSSREWGWGNEQFF. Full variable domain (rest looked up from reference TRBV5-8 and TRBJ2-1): EAGVTQSPTHLIKTRGQQATLRCSPISGHTSVYWYQQALGLGLQFLLWYDEGEERNRGNFPPRFSGRQFPNYSSELNVNALELEDSALYLCASSSREWGWGNEQFFGPGTRLTVL.

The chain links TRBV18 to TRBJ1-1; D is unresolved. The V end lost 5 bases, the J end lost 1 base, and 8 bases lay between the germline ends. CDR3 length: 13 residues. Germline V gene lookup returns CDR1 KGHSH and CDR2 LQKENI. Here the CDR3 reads CASSKSGNTEAFF. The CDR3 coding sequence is TGTGCCAGCTCAAAGTCGGGGAACACTGAAGCTTTCTTT.

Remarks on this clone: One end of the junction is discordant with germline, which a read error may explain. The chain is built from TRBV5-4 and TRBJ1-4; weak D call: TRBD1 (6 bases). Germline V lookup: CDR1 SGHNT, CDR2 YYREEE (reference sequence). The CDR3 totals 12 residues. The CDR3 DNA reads TGTGCCAGCAGCATTCTGGACAGTAATGAGGTTTTT. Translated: CASSILDSNEVF.

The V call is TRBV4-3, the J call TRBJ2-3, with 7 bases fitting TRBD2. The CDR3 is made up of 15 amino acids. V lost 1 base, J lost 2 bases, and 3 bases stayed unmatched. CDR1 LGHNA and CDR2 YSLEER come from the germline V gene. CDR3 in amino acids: CASSQGTSVTDTQYF. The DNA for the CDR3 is TGCGCCAGCAGCCAAGGAACTAGCGTCACAGATACGCAGTATTTT.

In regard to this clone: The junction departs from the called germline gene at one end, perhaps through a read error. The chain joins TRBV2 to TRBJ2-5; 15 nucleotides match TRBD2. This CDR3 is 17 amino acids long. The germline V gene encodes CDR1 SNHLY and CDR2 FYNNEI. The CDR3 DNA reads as TGTGCCAGCAGGGAAGGACTAGCGGGGGGGCCGAGGGAGACCCAGTACTTC. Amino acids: CASREGLAGGPRETQYF.

The DNA for the CDR3 is TGCGCCAGCAGCCAAGGGATGAGGGTGAACACTGAAGCTTTCTTT. Translating gives CASSQGMRVNTEAFF. V gene TRBV4-3 combines with J gene TRBJ1-1; D unresolved. Looked up from germline, CDR1 is LGHNA and CDR2 is YSLEER. The CDR3 extends over 15 amino acids. V gave up 1 base and J gave up 0 bases, with 9 bases separating them.

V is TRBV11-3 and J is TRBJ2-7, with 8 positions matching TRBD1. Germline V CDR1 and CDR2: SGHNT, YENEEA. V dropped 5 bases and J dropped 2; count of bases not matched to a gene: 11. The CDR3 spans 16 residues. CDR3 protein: CASSLRTGLTTYEQYF. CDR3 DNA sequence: TGTGCCAGCAGCCTAAGGACAGGGCTAACTACCTACGAGCAGTACTTC.

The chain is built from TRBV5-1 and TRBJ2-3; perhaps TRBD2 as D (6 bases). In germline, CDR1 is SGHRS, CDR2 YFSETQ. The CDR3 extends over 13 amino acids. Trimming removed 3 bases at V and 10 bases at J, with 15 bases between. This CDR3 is CASSSLASFAQYF. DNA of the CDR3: TGCGCCAGCAGCTCTCTAGCGTCCTTCGCGCAGTATTTT.

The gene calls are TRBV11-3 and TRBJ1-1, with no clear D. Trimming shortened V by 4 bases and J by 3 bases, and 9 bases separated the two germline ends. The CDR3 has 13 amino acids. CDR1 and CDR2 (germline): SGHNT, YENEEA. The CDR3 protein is CASSYGKDTEAFF. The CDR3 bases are TGTGCCAGCAGCTACGGGAAGGACACTGAAGCTTTCTTT.